Listed below are T cell receptor beta chains from one sample, sequenced in a study of blood T cell repertoires in COVID-19. Sequencing was performed with immunoSEQ multiplex PCR; in TCRdb, only in-frame clones are kept and a portion is missing. The sample has some 150,000 clones; about 80% are singletons. The specimen was peripheral blood. These receptors originate from a woman in her 70s with acute or convalescent COVID-19. Each CDR3 is given with its conserved first and last residue. D genes are given only for firm matches. Not every row has a clone size; where given, it reads once, few, many or a size class.

cdr3_nt	cdr3_aa	d_call	v_call	clone_size	j_call
TGTGCCAGCAGTTTATGGGGGGCTAGGGGCACTGAAGCTTTCTTT	CASSLWGARGTEAFF	-	TRBV28	-	TRBJ1-1
TGTGCCAGCAGTTACCTTCAGGGCGGCACTGAAGCTTTCTTT	CASSYLQGGTEAFF	-	TRBV6-5	-	TRBJ1-1
TGTGCCAGCAGTTATGGCCAGGGGGTCGGAGGCTACACCTTC	CASSYGQGVGGYTF	TRBD1	TRBV6-5	few	TRBJ1-2
TGTGCCAGCAGTCGGACAGGGAGCGAGCAGTACTTC	CASSRTGSEQYF	TRBD1	TRBV12-3/TRBV12-4	many	TRBJ2-7
TGTGCCAGCAGTGCACAGGGTTACGGAAACACCATATATTTT	CASSAQGYGNTIYF	-	TRBV28	-	TRBJ1-3
TGTGCCAGCAGCGTAGATCAGGGGGTGAATGAGCAGTTCTTC	CASSVDQGVNEQFF	TRBD1	TRBV9	-	TRBJ2-1
TGTGCCGCCGACGGGCAGTCGGGGCAGCCCCAGCATTTT	CAADGQSGQPQHF	-	TRBV6-5	-	TRBJ1-5
TGTGCCAGCAGCTTGCTCAACAGGGAGGGCCTGACCCGTAATGAAAAACTGTTTTTT	CASSLLNREGLTRNEKLFF	-	TRBV5-5	-	TRBJ1-4
TGCGCCAGCAGCCTGGAGGTGACAGCTAGCACAGATACGCAGTATTTT	CASSLEVTASTDTQYF	-	TRBV5-1	-	TRBJ2-3
TGTGCCAGCAGCCTTGGACAGGGGAACACTGAAGCTTTCTTT	CASSLGQGNTEAFF	TRBD1	TRBV3-1/TRBV3-2	-	TRBJ1-1
TGCGCCAGCAGCCAAGATGGGACGGAGGGTTGGTATCAGCCCCAGCATTTT	CASSQDGTEGWYQPQHF	-	TRBV4-1	-	TRBJ1-5
TGTGCCAGCAGCGTAGGACAGGCTAACTATGGCTACACCTTC	CASSVGQANYGYTF	-	TRBV9	-	TRBJ1-2
TGCGCCAGCAGCCGGCAGGGGCGAGATGAGCAGTTCTTC	CASSRQGRDEQFF	-	TRBV4-3	-	TRBJ2-1
TGTGCCAGCAGCTGGTCTGCGTCGGAGACCCAGTACTTC	CASSWSASETQYF	-	TRBV27	-	TRBJ2-5
TGTGCCAGCAGCTTCAGCGGGGGGGCGGAGACCCAGTACTTC	CASSFSGGAETQYF	TRBD2	TRBV5-4	-	TRBJ2-5
TGCAGTGCTAGTTCCGGGACAGGAAACCGTGAAGCTTTCTTT	CSASSGTGNREAFF	TRBD1	TRBV20-1	-	TRBJ1-1
TGTGCCAGCAGCCGACATATCCCGGGACAGGTCACAGATACGCAGTATTTT	CASSRHIPGQVTDTQYF	TRBD1	TRBV27	once	TRBJ2-3
TGTGCCAGCAGCTTACAACAGCCTCTCTCCCGCAACATTCAGTACTTC	CASSLQQPLSRNIQYF	-	TRBV7-2	-	TRBJ2-4
TGTGCCAGCTCGGATCGGGCCGGAGGCAATTCACCCCTCCACTTT	CASSDRAGGNSPLHF	-	TRBV18	-	TRBJ1-6
TGTGCCAGCAGTGATTTACAGGGGCCTAACTATAATTCACCCCTCCACTTT	CASSDLQGPNYNSPLHF	TRBD1	TRBV2	-	TRBJ1-6
TGTGCCAGCAGCGTCGGGAAAGCTAACTATGGCTACACCTTC	CASSVGKANYGYTF	-	TRBV3-1/TRBV3-2	-	TRBJ1-2
TGCGCCAGCAGTCAAGCACCCCCCGCAGCGCTTTCTGGAAACACCATATATTTT	CASSQAPPAALSGNTIYF	-	TRBV23-1	-	TRBJ1-3
TGTGCCAGCATAGCGGGAGACTACGAGCAGTACTTC	CASIAGDYEQYF	TRBD2	TRBV28	-	TRBJ2-7
TGTGCCAGCAGCGTACGGACTTACACCGGGGAGCTGTTTTTT	CASSVRTYTGELFF	-	TRBV9	-	TRBJ2-2
TGTGCCAGCAGTTCCCCCCCACAAGAGACCCAGTACTTC	CASSSPPQETQYF	-	TRBV6-2/TRBV6-3	-	TRBJ2-5
TGTGCCAGCAGCTCGAGACTAGCGGGAGATAGAAATGAGCAGTTCTTC	CASSSRLAGDRNEQFF	TRBD2	TRBV11-2	-	TRBJ2-1
TGTGCCAGCAGCCCGTGGGGCAGGGGGTTAGAACAGCCCCAGCATTTT	CASSPWGRGLEQPQHF	TRBD1	TRBV5-6	once	TRBJ1-5
TGTGCCAGCAGTGAAGGGACAGAGCCATACGAGCAGTACTTC	CASSEGTEPYEQYF	-	TRBV2	-	TRBJ2-7
TGTGCCTGGAGTGTACTTGAGCCTTTTTGCACCTTC	CAWSVLEPFCTF	-	TRBV30	once	TRBJ1-2
TGTGCCAGCAGGGGGGGATCTGGAAACACCATATATTTT	CASRGGSGNTIYF	-	TRBV6-5	-	TRBJ1-3
TGTGCCAGTAGCCTCAGGGATAGCAATCAGCCCCAGCATTTT	CASSLRDSNQPQHF	-	TRBV19	-	TRBJ1-5
TGTGCCAGCTTTGGGACACCCGAAGAGACCCAGTACTTC	CASFGTPEETQYF	-	TRBV6-5	-	TRBJ2-5
TGTGCCAGCAGCCACAGGGGCAATCAGCCCCAGCATTTT	CASSHRGNQPQHF	-	TRBV27	once	TRBJ1-5
TGTGCCAGCAGCTTAGCGACAGGGTCCCCCGGGGAGCTGTTTTTT	CASSLATGSPGELFF	TRBD1	TRBV11-2	-	TRBJ2-2
TGCGCCAGCAGCCAAGACCAGGGTTCCGGTCAGCCCCAGCATTTT	CASSQDQGSGQPQHF	-	TRBV4-3	once	TRBJ1-5
TGTGCCAGCAGGCAACAGGGGGGTTTCCGGGAGCTGTTTTTT	CASRQQGGFRELFF	TRBD1	TRBV3-1/TRBV3-2	-	TRBJ2-2
TGTGCCAGCAGCCCCGAAGGAAGGACAGGGATTTTTTCTGGCTACACCTTC	CASSPEGRTGIFSGYTF	TRBD1	TRBV25-1	-	TRBJ1-2
TGTGCCAGTAGTTACAGGGAAACCTACGAGCAGTACTTC	CASSYRETYEQYF	-	TRBV19	-	TRBJ2-7
TGTGCCAGCAGCTCCTTCGATACGCAGTATTTT	CASSSFDTQYF	-	TRBV11-2	once	TRBJ2-3
TGTGCCTGGAGCCGACTCCGACGGTTCCAAGAGACCCAGTACTTC	CAWSRLRRFQETQYF	-	TRBV30	-	TRBJ2-5
TGTGCCAGCAGCTTAGCCGGGGTCTACAATGAGCAGTTCTTC	CASSLAGVYNEQFF	-	TRBV7-2	-	TRBJ2-1
TGCGCCAGCTCCAGCGGGAGAGGCTACGAGCAGTACTTC	CASSSGRGYEQYF	TRBD2	TRBV10-2	-	TRBJ2-7
TGTGCCAGCACTAAGACAGGGGGAAGCTATGGCTACACCTTC	CASTKTGGSYGYTF	TRBD1	TRBV6-6	-	TRBJ1-2